This TCR beta chain was observed in a study of T cells in Graves' hyperthyroidism and ophthalmopathy. TCR beta CDR3 regions were amplified from RNA. Researchers ran a first-round RT-PCR on the TCR CDR3 using the HTBI primer set. TCRdb fed the multiplex PCR reads into MiXCR, producing one record per CDR3 protein. Of some 650,000 distinct CDR3 sequences listed, more than 15% are singletons. The sample holds a few counts of this clonotype. The antigen is not known. Points from the study as a whole: In the blood, most expanded thyroid clonotypes above 0.001 appeared as well.

J gave up 6 bases and V 5 bases, and 14 bases lay outside the gene matches. CDR1 and CDR2 (germline): SGHVS, FNYEAQ. This CDR3 region has 16 residues. Sequenced sample: blood. This chain connects TRBV7-6 to TRBJ2-7; 9 nucleotides match TRBD1. The receptor comes from a woman aged 35 to 49 with Graves' ophthalmopathy. CDR3 residues: CASSPRTGQGPFEQYF. CDR3 nucleotides: TGTGCCAGCAGCCCCCGGACCGGACAGGGGCCTTTCGAGCAGTACTTC.